A selection of T cell receptor beta chains follows, all from one sample in a study of naive and memory T cell subsets. TCRdb reprocessed the UMI-ligation and nested PCR reads via MiXCR and lists one record per CDR3 protein. This sample yields roughly 100,000 distinct CDR3 sequences, of which about 15% are seen a single time; 2.5% to 3% belongs to the top ten. Specimen: naive CD8+ T cells from blood. Receptors were obtained from a human donor in good health. CDR3s include the opening cysteine and the closing phenylalanine or tryptophan. Each record gives: J gene, clone size, D gene, V gene, CDR3 DNA, CDR3 protein. The D gene is left open where the match is weak. A clone size is listed for some rows: how often the clone was seen (once, few, many), or a class if it is expanded.

>TRBJ1-2|-|-|TRBV29-1
TGCAGCGTTGAAGATCTGGGGGGGCGGATTTATGGCTACACCTTC
CSVEDLGGRIYGYTF
>TRBJ2-7|many|TRBD1|TRBV28
TGTGCCAGCAGTCCACAGGGGGCAGACTACGAGCAGTACTTC
CASSPQGADYEQYF
>TRBJ1-1|many|-|TRBV7-9
TGTGCCAGCAGCCCTTACACTGAAGCTTTCTTT
CASSPYTEAFF
>TRBJ1-1|-|-|TRBV27
TGTGCCAGCAGTTTAAGTCAGGGGAGGGGGACTGAAGCTTTCTTT
CASSLSQGRGTEAFF
>TRBJ2-7|few|TRBD2|TRBV13
TGTGCCAGCAGCTTAGCGGGCAGCGGGAGCTCCTACGAGCAGTACTTC
CASSLAGSGSSYEQYF
>TRBJ2-2|-|-|TRBV2
TGTGCCAGCAGTCGGGAAGTTGTGGGCTCGAACACCGGGGAGCTGTTTTTT
CASSREVVGSNTGELFF
>TRBJ1-4|-|TRBD1|TRBV12-3/TRBV12-4
TGTGCCAGCAGTCCCGGGACAGCTAATGAAAAACTGTTTTTT
CASSPGTANEKLFF
>TRBJ1-1|few|-|TRBV29-1
TGCAGCGTTGGAATGGGGAATGAAGCTTTCTTT
CSVGMGNEAFF
>TRBJ2-1|few|-|TRBV24-1
TGTGCCACCAGTGATCTTTGGCCCAATGAGCAGTTCTTC
CATSDLWPNEQFF
>TRBJ1-1|few|-|TRBV7-3
TGTGCCAGCAGCCAACAGGAGGGGAGGAACACTGAAGCTTTCTTT
CASSQQEGRNTEAFF
>TRBJ2-4|few|-|TRBV24-1
TGTGCCACCAACATCCTTGGGGGTTACTTTCGGGAAAACATTCAGTACTTC
CATNILGGYFRENIQYF
>TRBJ2-5|few|-|TRBV7-9
TGTGCCAGCAGCTTAGCGGAGGTCACGGGGGAGACCCAGTACTTC
CASSLAEVTGETQYF
>TRBJ1-1|few|TRBD1|TRBV12-3/TRBV12-4
TGTGCCAGCAGTTACCGACAGGGGGAAACTGAAGCTTTCTTT
CASSYRQGETEAFF
>TRBJ2-1|many|-|TRBV7-9
TGTGCCAGCAGCTTAGCGACAGGCGTTGAGCAGTTCTTC
CASSLATGVEQFF
>TRBJ2-5|-|-|TRBV7-9
TGTGCCAGCAGCTTTTCGTCAGAGACCCAGTACTTC
CASSFSSETQYF
>TRBJ2-7|few|-|TRBV20-1
TGCAGTGCTAGAGGACAGGACTCCTACGAGCAGTACTTC
CSARGQDSYEQYF
>TRBJ1-5|-|-|TRBV29-1
TGCAGCGTTTGGGGTACGCAGGGTGGTGAAGGTGATCAGCCCCAGCATTTT
CSVWGTQGGEGDQPQHF
>TRBJ2-3|few|-|TRBV9
TGTGCCAGCAGCCAGACGGGGGACAGCACAGATACGCAGTATTTT
CASSQTGDSTDTQYF
>TRBJ2-7|few|-|TRBV6-1
TGTGCCAGCAGTGACGAGGCCTTGAGGTTCTACGAGCAGTACTTC
CASSDEALRFYEQYF
>TRBJ2-7|-|-|TRBV6-2/TRBV6-3
TGTGCCAGCACCACAGGGCTCGCCTACGAGCAGTACTTC
CASTTGLAYEQYF
>TRBJ2-5|-|-|TRBV15
TGTGCCACCAGCAGTCCAGGGGGGATGGAGACCCAGTACTTC
CATSSPGGMETQYF
>TRBJ2-3|-|TRBD2|TRBV7-8
TGTGCCAGCAGACTCATAGCGGGAGTGGCTGTAGATACGCAGTATTTT
CASRLIAGVAVDTQYF
>TRBJ2-1|-|-|TRBV12-3/TRBV12-4
TGTGCCAGTTCAAGTACCTCCTACAATGAGCAGTTCTTC
CASSSTSYNEQFF
>TRBJ2-1|-|-|TRBV7-9
TGTGCCAGCAGCTCCCCCGGAGGGCGGATTGCCTACAATGAGCAGTTCTTC
CASSSPGGRIAYNEQFF
>TRBJ2-1|-|TRBD2|TRBV6-5
TGTGCCAGCAGCTCGGGACTAGCGGAAAAGTTCTTC
CASSSGLAEKFF
>TRBJ2-2|few|-|TRBV19
TGTGCCAGTAGTATAGGACATTCCACCGGGGAGCTGTTTTTT
CASSIGHSTGELFF
>TRBJ1-2|-|-|TRBV29-1
TGCAGCGTTGCCGGGAATGGCTACACCTTC
CSVAGNGYTF
>TRBJ2-7|few|-|TRBV7-9
TGTGCCAGCAGCTTAGTGTCAGCGGACTACGAGCAGTACTTC
CASSLVSADYEQYF
>TRBJ2-7|many|-|TRBV7-9
TGTGCCAGCAGCTTAGATCCCCCCGGCTCCTACGAGCAGTACTTC
CASSLDPPGSYEQYF
>TRBJ2-1|-|-|TRBV20-1
TGCAGTGCTAGAGATGGTCTCCTCGGAGGGAATGAGCAGTTCTTC
CSARDGLLGGNEQFF
>TRBJ2-7|-|TRBD2|TRBV29-1
TGCAGCGTTGAAAGGCCTAGCGGGGGGGCGAGCTCCTACGAGCAGTACTTC
CSVERPSGGASSYEQYF
>TRBJ2-7|few|-|TRBV9
TGTGCCAGCGGGAAAGGTTCCTACGAGCAGTACTTC
CASGKGSYEQYF
>TRBJ1-1|-|-|TRBV14
TGTGCCAGCAGCCCGTACAGGAACACTGAAGCTTTCTTT
CASSPYRNTEAFF
>TRBJ2-3|few|TRBD2|TRBV27
TGTGCCAGCAGTTTTTCACTAGCGGGGGGCACAGATACGCAGTATTTT
CASSFSLAGGTDTQYF
>TRBJ2-1|many|-|TRBV12-3/TRBV12-4
TGTGCCAGCAGTTTAGGGCTATCTAATGAGCAGTTCTTC
CASSLGLSNEQFF
>TRBJ2-5|few|TRBD2|TRBV9
TGTGCCAGCAGCGAACGAGGACTAGCGGGGGAGACCCAGTACTTC
CASSERGLAGETQYF
>TRBJ2-3|-|TRBD2|TRBV20-1
TGCAGTGCTAGGGGGACTAGCGGGAGTTCAGATACGCAGTATTTT
CSARGTSGSSDTQYF
>TRBJ1-1|few|-|TRBV30
TGTGCCTCTAACACGGGGCGACATGAAGCTTTCTTT
CASNTGRHEAFF
>TRBJ2-6|few|TRBD1|TRBV6-1
TGTGCCAGCAACATGGACAGGGGACTCTCCGGGGCCAACGTCCTGACTTTC
CASNMDRGLSGANVLTF
>TRBJ1-4|few|-|TRBV5-1
TGCGCCAGCGGGACAACGAATGAAAAACTGTTTTTT
CASGTTNEKLFF
>TRBJ1-1|-|-|TRBV7-9
TGTGCCAGCAGCCCTCTCAACAGGGATCCGACAATAAAAGCTTTCTTT
CASSPLNRDPTIKAFF